These 15 T cell receptor beta chains came from one sample sequenced in a study of control samples from healthy donors and cancer patients. Some clones are missing from TCRdb's copy, which holds only in-frame ones; the method was immunoSEQ multiplex PCR. The sample holds 400,000 to 500,000 clones; roughly 90% are singletons and the top ten take around 6.8%. Source material: PBMCs. These receptors were taken from a middle-aged man with head and neck cancer.

The V gene is TRBV28, the J gene TRBJ1-5, with D tentatively TRBD1 (6 bases). This CDR3 comprises 14 residues. V gave up 7 bases and J gave up 6 bases, with 16 bases separating them. Germline V CDR1 and CDR2: MDHEN, SYDVKM. Here the CDR3 reads CASITGKMLQPQHF. The CDR3 DNA reads as TGTGCCAGCATAACAGGGAAAATGCTTCAGCCCCAGCATTTT.

The gene calls are TRBV4-3 and TRBJ1-1; 7 bases are shared with TRBD1. This CDR3 has 17 residues. Per germline, CDR1 LGHNA and CDR2 YSLEER. V dropped 1 base and J dropped 1; count of bases not matched to a gene: 9. The CDR3, as DNA: TGCGCCAGCAGCCAAGCCTACAGGGGTCTATCGAACACTGAAGCTTTCTTT. Its translation is CASSQAYRGLSNTEAFF.

This rearrangement joins TRBV3-1 (or the pseudogene TRBV3-2) to TRBJ1-4; weak D call: TRBD1 (5 bases). The germline V gene encodes CDR1 LGHDT and CDR2 YNNKEL (reference sequence). The CDR3 is made up of 14 amino acids. V was clipped by 3 bases and J by 6 bases, with 11 bases between them. The CDR3 DNA follows: TGTGCCAGCAGCCATAAGGGGCGAGATGAAAAACTGTTTTTT. It yields the protein CASSHKGRDEKLFF.

This rearrangement joins TRBV4-3 to TRBJ2-5; 7 bases fit TRBD1. The V segment lost 4 bases and the J segment 5 bases; nucleotides outside the gene matches: 13. This CDR3 has 16 amino acids. Germline V gene sequence: CDR1 LGHNA, CDR2 YSLEER. The CDR3 DNA follows: TGCGCCAGCAGCCGAGTCCTTGACAGGGTCGAGGAGACCCAGTACTTC. It specifies CASSRVLDRVEETQYF.

V is TRBV5-1 and J is TRBJ2-5; tentatively, D is TRBD2 (7 bases). Trimming stripped 0 bases from V and 5 bases from J, with 17 bases between. From germline, CDR1 is SGHRS and CDR2 YFSETQ. CDR3 length: 16 amino acids. The CDR3 reads CASSLAGRGAGETQYF. Written as DNA, the CDR3 is TGCGCCAGCAGCTTGGCCGGCCGGGGGGCTGGGGAGACCCAGTACTTC.

This rearrangement joins TRBV6-5 to TRBJ1-1, with D uncertain. V lost 3 bases, J lost 5 bases, and 13 bases lay in between. This CDR3 contains 14 residues. Germline V gene data show CDR1 as MNHEY and CDR2 as SVGAGI. The CDR3 coding sequence is TGTGCCAGCAGTTATCGACCGGGTGGGACTGAAGCTTTCTTT. As protein: CASSYRPGGTEAFF.

V gene TRBV7-2 combines with J gene TRBJ1-5; D not certain. The V gene's germline CDR1 is SGHTA and CDR2 FQGNSA. V lost 1 base and J lost 0, with 4 bases in between. The CDR3 covers 14 residues. CDR3 residues: CASSLDVSNQPQHF. CDR3 bases: TGTGCCAGCAGCTTAGACGTTAGCAATCAGCCCCAGCATTTT.

This clone was counted once. J is TRBJ2-1 and V is TRBV29-1; D assignment may be TRBD1 or TRBD2 (6 bases each). Germline CDR1 reads SQVTM; CDR2 reads ANQGSEA. V was trimmed by 4 bases and J by 10 bases, leaving 17 bases between them. The CDR3 is 13 residues long. The CDR3 DNA reads as TGCAGCGTTGTAAAGTCGGGGGCGCAGGAGCAGTTCTTC. Translation gives CSVVKSGAQEQFF.

V is TRBV12-5 and J is TRBJ2-2, with a weak D call TRBD1 (6 bases). The germline V and J ends were trimmed by 3 bases and 3 bases, with 14 bases remaining between them. From germline, CDR1 is LGHNT and CDR2 FRNRAP. The CDR3 runs 16 residues. This CDR3 reads CASGLGGQGHTGELFF. Here the CDR3 DNA reads TGTGCTAGTGGTTTAGGAGGCCAGGGGCACACCGGGGAGCTGTTTTTT.

The rearrangement joins TRBV6-5 to TRBJ1-1; 8 positions match TRBD1. Germline V CDR1 and CDR2: MNHEY, SVGAGI. V lost 7 bases, J lost 4 bases, and 8 bases stayed unmatched. This CDR3 contains 14 residues. The CDR3 region has the DNA TGTGCCAGCATCCAGGACAGGGCGGGCACTGAAGCTTTCTTT. Translation gives CASIQDRAGTEAFF.

The V gene is TRBV3-1 (or the pseudogene TRBV3-2), the J gene TRBJ1-3; D is ambiguous. V was trimmed by 0 bases and J by 3 bases, leaving 9 bases between them. The germline V gene has CDR1 LGHDT and CDR2 YNNKEL (reference sequence). CDR3 length: 15 amino acids. The CDR3 loop reads CASSQDRGFGNTIYF. The CDR3 DNA reads as TGTGCCAGCAGCCAAGACCGGGGTTTTGGAAACACCATATATTTT.

The CDR3 protein is CASSMEDGKSTDTQYF. DNA for the CDR3: TGTGCCAGTAGTATGGAGGACGGGAAAAGTACAGATACGCAGTATTTT. The rearrangement joins TRBV19 to TRBJ2-3; tentatively, D is TRBD2 (5 bases). The V end lost 3 bases, the J end lost 3 bases, and 16 bases lay between the germline ends. Germline CDR1 LNHDA, CDR2 SQIVND (reference sequence). The CDR3 length is 16 residues.

This clone was seen once. The chain joins TRBV5-1 to TRBJ2-1; 7 positions match TRBD1. The germline gives CDR1 SGHRS, CDR2 YFSETQ. The length of the CDR3 is 19 residues. Losses at the gene ends were 4 bases for V and 5 bases for J; bases not matched to a gene: 21. The CDR3 sequence is CASSGTGTARSNRHNEQFF. DNA of the CDR3: TGCGCCAGCAGCGGAACCGGGACAGCCCGGTCGAATCGCCACAATGAGCAGTTCTTC. Using reference TRBV5-1 and TRBJ2-1 for the parts outside the CDR3, the full variable domain is KAGVTQTPRYLIKTRGQQVTLSCSPISGHRSVSWYQQTPGQGLQFLFEYFSETQRNKGNFPGRFSGRQFSNSRSEMNVSTLELGDSALYLCASSGTGTARSNRHNEQFFGPGTRLTVL.

This chain uses TRBV5-1 with TRBJ2-2, with D perhaps matching TRBD1 (5 bases). CDR3 length: 12 amino acids. Looked up from germline, CDR1 is SGHRS and CDR2 is YFSETQ. V was pared by 2 bases and J by 8 bases, with 7 bases between. As DNA, the CDR3 is TGCGCCAGCAGCTTTGCAGGGGGGGAGCTGTTTTTT. Its protein product is CASSFAGGELFF.

DNA of the CDR3: TGTGCCAGCAGTTTTCTTGGGACTAATGAAAAACTGTTTTTT. The encoded protein is CASSFLGTNEKLFF. This rearrangement joins TRBV27 to TRBJ1-4, with D hard to call. The germline V gene encodes CDR1 MNHEY and CDR2 SMNVEV (reference sequence). V was shortened by 3 bases and J by 2 bases, with 7 bases between the two germline ends. CDR3 size: 14 residues. Complete variable domain (other parts from reference TRBV27 and TRBJ1-4): EAQVTQNPRYLITVTGKKLTVTCSQNMNHEYMSWYRQDPGLGLRQIYYSMNVEVTDKGDVPEGYKVSRKEKRNFPLILESPSPNQTSLYFCASSFLGTNEKLFFGSGTQLSVL.